The 27 T cell receptor beta chains listed next were all sequenced from one sample in a study of CXCR3-negative and CXCR3-positive naive CD8 T cells (dated by TCRdb to the late 2010s). Which antigens these TCRs recognize remains unknown. Here is what the overall study found, with its caveats: TRB CDR3s from CXCR3-positive naive cells showed higher hydrophobicity (lower Kidera factor 4), lower energy, and higher strength and volume indices than CXCR3-negative naive cells.

The instrument was a NextSeq 550. The Human TCR Profiling Kit (MiLaboratory) was used to prepare UMI-labeled 5' RACE TRB cDNA libraries. The reads underwent TCRdb reprocessing, giving one record for each CDR3 protein sequence and no DNA. The table held for this sample gives around 66,000 distinct CDR3 sequences. Of the sample, around 5% is held by the ten largest clones. The sample was naive CXCR3+ CD8+ T cells from blood. The intended sense of this specimen's cell subset or site label: CD45RO-CCR7+CD27+CD95- naive CD8+ T cells expressing CXCR3 (TNR3+). The receptors were gathered from a human donor in good health. Some clones in this sample may be carry-over from other donors' samples.

The V call is TRBV29-1, the J call TRBJ1-6; there is no DNA to check the TCRdb D call of TRBD1. This CDR3 contains 13 residues. Germline CDR1 and CDR2: SQVTM and ANQGSEA. CDR3 sequence: CSVGYGGNSPLHF.

The rearrangement uses TRBV4-3 and TRBJ1-1. The CDR3 runs 15 residues. The germline CDR1 and CDR2 sequences are LGHNA and YSLEER. CDR3 amino acids: CASSQETVMNTEAFF.

V is TRBV29-1 and J is TRBJ2-1; TCRdb designates TRBD1, a call that cannot be tested without DNA. The CDR3 is made up of 13 amino acids. Germline assignment: CDR1 SQVTM and CDR2 ANQGSEA. CDR3: CSVDEQGWSEQFF.

The chain combines TRBV28 with TRBJ2-3; the D call of TRBD1 rests on TCRdb alone, since no DNA is present to check it. Germline values: CDR1 MDHEN, CDR2 SYDVKM. The CDR3 covers 17 residues. The CDR3 loop reads CASSLSGQGVATDTQYF. Full variable domain (rest looked up from reference TRBV28 and TRBJ2-3): DVKVTQSSRYLVKRTGEKVFLECVQDMDHENMFWYRQDPGLGLRLIYFSYDVKMKEKGDIPEGYSVSREKKERFSLILESASTNQTSMYLCASSLSGQGVATDTQYFGPGTRLTVL.

The chain links TRBV7-6 to TRBJ1-6; TCRdb reports TRBD1, a call that lacks DNA to check it against. The CDR3 loop spans 14 amino acids. Looked up from germline, CDR1 is SGHVS and CDR2 is FNYEAQ. CDR3 in amino acids: CASRATTGSSPLHF.

The V gene is TRBV7-8, the J gene TRBJ2-4; TCRdb picks TRBD1, but there is no DNA to check that call. Germline CDR1 reads SGHVS; CDR2 reads FQNEAQ. The CDR3 totals 16 residues. The CDR3 here is CASSLEGRRGENIQYF. Filled out from reference TRBV7-8 and TRBJ2-4, the complete variable domain reads GAGVSQSPRYKVAKRGQDVALRCDPISGHVSLFWYQQALGQGPEFLTYFQNEAQLDKSGLPSDRFFAERPEGSVSTLKIQRTQQEDSAVYLCASSLEGRRGENIQYFGAGTRLSVL.

V is TRBV6-2 or TRBV6-3 and J is TRBJ2-7; TCRdb's D call, TRBD1, is unchecked because there is no DNA. CDR1 MNHEY and CDR2 SVGEGT come from the germline V gene. This CDR3 spans 15 amino acids. CDR3 loop: CASSYGPGERYEQYF.

The chain uses TRBV7-9 and TRBJ2-7; no DNA is available, so the TRBD1 call from TCRdb remains unchecked. Germline V gene data show CDR1 as SEHNR and CDR2 as FQNEAQ (reference sequence). This CDR3 spans 12 amino acids. The CDR3: CASSPRGDEQYF.

The chain has TRBV29-1 and TRBJ1-1; TCRdb's D gene call, TRBD1, goes unchecked for lack of DNA. Germline V CDR1 and CDR2: SQVTM, ANQGSEA. This CDR3 is built from 13 residues. CDR3 region: CSVLTDLNTEAFF.

CDR3 loop: CASSLDLPWAAGNEQFF. The V and J genes are TRBV7-6 and TRBJ2-1; TCRdb selects TRBD1, and the lack of DNA leaves this call unchecked. The CDR3 spans 17 residues. Germline assignment: CDR1 SGHVS and CDR2 FNYEAQ. The variable domain in full, with the rest retrieved from reference TRBV7-6 and TRBJ2-1, is GAGVSQSPRYKVTKRGQDVALRCDPISGHVSLYWYRQALGQGPEFLTYFNYEAQQDKSGLPNDRFSAERPEGSISTLTIQRTEQRDSAMYRCASSLDLPWAAGNEQFFGPGTRLTVL.

This rearrangement joins TRBV6-5 to TRBJ2-1; TCRdb designates TRBD2, a call that cannot be tested without DNA. Germline V gene lookup returns CDR1 MNHEY and CDR2 SVGAGI. This CDR3 is built from 17 residues. CDR3 residues: CASSTYPSAGGYNEQFF.

This chain links TRBV5-4 with TRBJ2-5; TCRdb calls TRBD2, which cannot be checked without DNA. Per the germline V gene, CDR1 is SGHNT and CDR2 is YYREEE (reference sequence). The CDR3 has 15 residues. The CDR3 reads CASSFGTSGGRGKYF.

The V call is TRBV5-1, the J call TRBJ2-7. The CDR3 length is 13 residues. Looked up from germline, CDR1 is SGHRS and CDR2 is YFSETQ. The CDR3 reads CASSLPDGYEQYF.

CDR3 amino acids: CASIRSGFDSKSSPLHF. The genes are TRBV27 and TRBJ1-6. The germline CDR1 and CDR2 sequences are MNHEY and SMNVEV (reference sequence). The CDR3 is made up of 17 amino acids.

This CDR3 is CASSYSMRTGQFF. The chain employs TRBV6-5 and TRBJ2-1. Per the germline V gene, CDR1 is MNHEY and CDR2 is SVGAGI. The CDR3 sequence is 13 residues long.

V usage is TRBV19 and J usage is TRBJ1-1. From germline, CDR1 is LNHDA and CDR2 SQIVND (reference sequence). The CDR3 totals 15 residues. The CDR3 region is CASSRSASLNTEAFF. Complete variable domain (other parts from reference TRBV19 and TRBJ1-1): DGGITQSPKYLFRKEGQNVTLSCEQNLNHDAMYWYRQDPGQGLRLIYYSQIVNDFQKGDIAEGYSVSREKKESFPLTVTSAQKNPTAFYLCASSRSASLNTEAFFGQGTRLTVV.

The rearrangement links TRBV20-1 to TRBJ2-5; TCRdb outputs TRBD1, but without DNA this stays unchecked. Germline V gives CDR1 DFQATT, CDR2 SNEGSKA (reference sequence). CDR3 length equals 16 residues. The CDR3 reads CSAREEGDPYQETQYF.

This rearrangement joins TRBV29-1 to TRBJ1-1. The CDR3 consists of 13 residues. Per germline, CDR1 SQVTM and CDR2 ANQGSEA. The CDR3 is CSVEDDEGTEAFF.

The chain recombines TRBV9 with TRBJ2-1; TCRdb designates TRBD2, a call that cannot be tested without DNA. This CDR3 region has 15 residues. Germline V gene lookup returns CDR1 SGDLS and CDR2 YYNGEE. The chain's CDR3 is CASSTGTTHYNEQFF. The whole variable domain, remainder taken from reference TRBV9 and TRBJ2-1, is DSGVTQTPKHLITATGQRVTLRCSPRSGDLSVYWYQQSLDQGLQFLIQYYNGEERAKGNILERFSAQQFPDLHSELNLSSLELGDSALYFCASSTGTTHYNEQFFGPGTRLTVL.

This chain uses TRBV29-1 with TRBJ2-3; the TCRdb D gene call, TRBD2, has no DNA to confirm it. Looked up from germline, CDR1 is SQVTM and CDR2 is ANQGSEA. There are 17 residues in the CDR3. CDR3 in amino acids: CSVEIWGTRRATDTQYF.

V and J are TRBV6-2 or TRBV6-3 and TRBJ2-3; TCRdb returns TRBD2, unconfirmable since there is no DNA. CDR1 and CDR2 from the germline V gene are MNHEY and SVGEGT. This CDR3 is built from 18 residues. CDR3 sequence reads: CASSQGLAGFVITDTQYF.

The V call is TRBV7-2, the J call TRBJ1-2. The CDR3 has 15 residues. CDR1 is SGHTA, CDR2 FQGNSA, per germline. This CDR3 reads CASTNTPSVNYGYTF. Based on the CDR3 plus reference TRBV7-2 and TRBJ1-2, the full variable domain is GAGVSQSPSNKVTEKGKDVELRCDPISGHTALYWYRQSLGQGLEFLIYFQGNSAPDKSGLPSDRFSAERTGGSVSTLTIQRTQQEDSAVYLCASTNTPSVNYGYTFGSGTRLTVV.

The chain carries TRBV5-4 and TRBJ1-1. The CDR3 sequence is 13 residues long. Germline loops: CDR1 SGHNT, CDR2 YYREEE (reference sequence). The CDR3 here is CASSLALNTEAFF.

The chain links TRBV4-3 to TRBJ2-1; no DNA is available, so the TRBD2 call from TCRdb remains unchecked. CDR3 length: 17 residues. The V gene's germline CDR1 is LGHNA and CDR2 YSLEER. CDR3 amino acids: CASSQKLLAGSYNEQFF.

The V gene is TRBV19, the J gene TRBJ1-5. CDR3 length equals 14 residues. Germline V gene lookup returns CDR1 LNHDA and CDR2 SQIVND (reference sequence). The CDR3 protein is CASTRGSSNQPQHF. The variable domain in full, with the rest retrieved from reference TRBV19 and TRBJ1-5, is DGGITQSPKYLFRKEGQNVTLSCEQNLNHDAMYWYRQDPGQGLRLIYYSQIVNDFQKGDIAEGYSVSREKKESFPLTVTSAQKNPTAFYLCASTRGSSNQPQHFGDGTRLSIL.

The chain combines TRBV7-2 with TRBJ2-1; lacking DNA, the TRBD1 call made by TCRdb goes unchecked. The CDR3 has 14 residues. Germline loops: CDR1 SGHTA, CDR2 FQGNSA. CDR3 sequence: CASSLEAGGIEQFF. Full variable domain (rest looked up from reference TRBV7-2 and TRBJ2-1): GAGVSQSPSNKVTEKGKDVELRCDPISGHTALYWYRQSLGQGLEFLIYFQGNSAPDKSGLPSDRFSAERTGGSVSTLTIQRTQQEDSAVYLCASSLEAGGIEQFFGPGTRLTVL.

This rearrangement joins TRBV28 to TRBJ1-3. In germline, CDR1 is MDHEN, CDR2 SYDVKM. CDR3 length equals 15 residues. This chain's CDR3 is CASTPAGPTGNTIYF.